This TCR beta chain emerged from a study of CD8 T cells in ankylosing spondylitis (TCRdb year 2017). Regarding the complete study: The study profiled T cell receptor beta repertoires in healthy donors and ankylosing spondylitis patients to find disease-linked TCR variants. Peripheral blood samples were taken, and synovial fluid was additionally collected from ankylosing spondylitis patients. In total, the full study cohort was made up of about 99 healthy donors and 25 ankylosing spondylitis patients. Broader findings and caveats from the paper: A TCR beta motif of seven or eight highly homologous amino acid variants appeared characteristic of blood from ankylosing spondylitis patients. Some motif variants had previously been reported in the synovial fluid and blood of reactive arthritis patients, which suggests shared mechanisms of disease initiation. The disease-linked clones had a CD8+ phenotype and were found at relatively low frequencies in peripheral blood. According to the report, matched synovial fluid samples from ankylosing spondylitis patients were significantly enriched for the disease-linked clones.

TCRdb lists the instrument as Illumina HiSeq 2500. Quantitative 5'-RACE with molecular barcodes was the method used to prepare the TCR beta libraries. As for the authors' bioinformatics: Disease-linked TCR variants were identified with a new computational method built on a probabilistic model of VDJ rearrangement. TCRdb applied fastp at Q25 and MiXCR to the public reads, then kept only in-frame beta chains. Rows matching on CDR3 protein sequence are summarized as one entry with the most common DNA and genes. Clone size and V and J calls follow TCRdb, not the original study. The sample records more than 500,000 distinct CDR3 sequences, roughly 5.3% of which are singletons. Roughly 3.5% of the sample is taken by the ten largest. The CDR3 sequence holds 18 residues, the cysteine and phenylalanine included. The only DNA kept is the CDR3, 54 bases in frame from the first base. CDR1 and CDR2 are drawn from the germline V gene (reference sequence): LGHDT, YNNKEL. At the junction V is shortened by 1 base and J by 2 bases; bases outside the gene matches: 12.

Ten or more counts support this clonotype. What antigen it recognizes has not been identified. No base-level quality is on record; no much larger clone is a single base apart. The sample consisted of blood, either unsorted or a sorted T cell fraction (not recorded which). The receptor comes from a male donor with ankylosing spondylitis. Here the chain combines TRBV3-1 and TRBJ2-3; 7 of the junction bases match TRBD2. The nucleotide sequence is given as TGTGCCAGCAGCCAAGCACCCTACCTGCGGGAGTCCACAGATACGCAGTATTTT. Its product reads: CASSQAPYLRESTDTQYF.